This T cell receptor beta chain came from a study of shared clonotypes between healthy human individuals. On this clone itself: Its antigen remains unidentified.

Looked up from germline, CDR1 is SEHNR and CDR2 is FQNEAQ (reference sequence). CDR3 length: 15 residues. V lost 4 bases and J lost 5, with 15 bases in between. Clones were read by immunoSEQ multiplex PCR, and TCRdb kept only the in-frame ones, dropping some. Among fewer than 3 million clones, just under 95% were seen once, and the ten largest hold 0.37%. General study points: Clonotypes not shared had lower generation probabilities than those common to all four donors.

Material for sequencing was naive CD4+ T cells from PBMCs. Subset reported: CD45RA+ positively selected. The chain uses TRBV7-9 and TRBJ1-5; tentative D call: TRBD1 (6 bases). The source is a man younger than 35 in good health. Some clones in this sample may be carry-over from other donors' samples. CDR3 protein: CASSSSQGGDQPQHF. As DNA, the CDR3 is TGTGCCAGCAGCTCATCACAGGGAGGAGATCAGCCCCAGCATTTT.